This entry is about one T cell receptor (beta chain). As yet, its antigen is unknown. Amplification used 60 Vbeta primers and 13 Jbeta primers. Method: immunoSEQ multiplex PCR; TCRdb's copy keeps in-frame clones and lacks some. This table has over 200,000 clones, about 85% appearing once. This sample was included in a study of cytomegalovirus exposure and HLA in healthy donors. Study observations and caveats: In vitro work confirmed that a few CMV-associated chains recognize CMV antigens.

V was pared by 6 bases and J by 5 bases, with 15 bases between. This CDR3 spans 14 amino acids. The sequence derives from a human donor in good health. V is TRBV5-3 and J is TRBJ2-1, with D perhaps TRBD2 (6 bases). TRBV5-3 is an open reading frame whose function is uncertain. What was sequenced was PBMCs. The CDR3 is CARNHAGLDNEQFF. CDR3 nucleotide sequence: TGTGCCAGAAACCATGCGGGGTTGGACAATGAGCAGTTCTTC.